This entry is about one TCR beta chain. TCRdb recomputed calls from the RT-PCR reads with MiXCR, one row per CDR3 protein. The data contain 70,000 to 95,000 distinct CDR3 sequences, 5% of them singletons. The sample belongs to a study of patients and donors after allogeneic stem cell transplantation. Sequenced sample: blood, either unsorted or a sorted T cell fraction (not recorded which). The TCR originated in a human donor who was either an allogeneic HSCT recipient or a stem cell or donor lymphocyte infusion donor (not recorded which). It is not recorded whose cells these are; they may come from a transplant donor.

The CDR3 sequence: CASQLSSQGPREKLFF. The CDR3 DNA sequence: TGTGCCAGTCAACTTTCATCCCAGGGTCCCCGGGAAAAACTGTTTTTT. This chain uses TRBV19 with TRBJ1-4; the D gene is possibly TRBD1 (5 bases). CDR1 LNHDA and CDR2 SQIVND come from the germline V gene (reference sequence). This CDR3 has 16 amino acids. Trimming stripped 8 bases from V and 8 bases from J, with 24 bases between. Complete variable domain (other parts from reference TRBV19 and TRBJ1-4): DGGITQSPKYLFRKEGQNVTLSCEQNLNHDAMYWYRQDPGQGLRLIYYSQIVNDFQKGDIAEGYSVSREKKESFPLTVTSAQKNPTAFYLCASQLSSQGPREKLFFGSGTQLSVL.